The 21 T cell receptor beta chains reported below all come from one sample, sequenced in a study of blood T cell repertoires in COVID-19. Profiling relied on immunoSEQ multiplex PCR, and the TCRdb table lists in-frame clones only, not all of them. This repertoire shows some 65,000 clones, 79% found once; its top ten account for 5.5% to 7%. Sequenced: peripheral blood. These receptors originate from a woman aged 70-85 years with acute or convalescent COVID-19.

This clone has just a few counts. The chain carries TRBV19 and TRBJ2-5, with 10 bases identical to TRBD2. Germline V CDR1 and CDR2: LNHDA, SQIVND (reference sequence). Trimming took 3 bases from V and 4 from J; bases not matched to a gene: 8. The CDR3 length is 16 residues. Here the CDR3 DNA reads TGTGCCAGTAGTATCGGAGCGGGAGGGGTGGGAGAGACCCAGTACTTC. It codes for CASSIGAGGVGETQYF.

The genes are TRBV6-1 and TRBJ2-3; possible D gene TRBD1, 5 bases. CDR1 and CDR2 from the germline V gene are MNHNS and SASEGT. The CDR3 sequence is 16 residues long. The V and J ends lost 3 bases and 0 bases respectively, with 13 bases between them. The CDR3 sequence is CASSDSLAGSTDTQYF. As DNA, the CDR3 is TGTGCCAGCAGTGATTCACTGGCAGGGAGCACAGATACGCAGTATTTT.

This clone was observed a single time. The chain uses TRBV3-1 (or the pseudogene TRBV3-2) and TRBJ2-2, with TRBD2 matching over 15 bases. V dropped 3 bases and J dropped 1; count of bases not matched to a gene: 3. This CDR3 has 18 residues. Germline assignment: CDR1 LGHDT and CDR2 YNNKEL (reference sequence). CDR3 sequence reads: CASSHPGLAGGNTGELFF. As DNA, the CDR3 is TGTGCCAGCAGCCATCCGGGACTAGCGGGGGGGAACACCGGGGAGCTGTTTTTT.

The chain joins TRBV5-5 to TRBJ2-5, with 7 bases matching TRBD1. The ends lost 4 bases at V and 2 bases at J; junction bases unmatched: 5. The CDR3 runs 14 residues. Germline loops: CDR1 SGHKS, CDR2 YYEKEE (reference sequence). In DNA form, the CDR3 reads TGTGCCAGCAGCCTACTGACAGGGCAAGAGACCCAGTACTTC. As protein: CASSLLTGQETQYF.

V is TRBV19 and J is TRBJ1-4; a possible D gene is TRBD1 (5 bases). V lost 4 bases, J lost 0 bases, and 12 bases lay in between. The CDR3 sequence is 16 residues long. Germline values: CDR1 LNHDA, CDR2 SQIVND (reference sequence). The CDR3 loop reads CASSTRSGATNEKLFF. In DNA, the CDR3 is TGTGCCAGTAGTACGCGTTCGGGGGCAACTAATGAAAAACTGTTTTTT.

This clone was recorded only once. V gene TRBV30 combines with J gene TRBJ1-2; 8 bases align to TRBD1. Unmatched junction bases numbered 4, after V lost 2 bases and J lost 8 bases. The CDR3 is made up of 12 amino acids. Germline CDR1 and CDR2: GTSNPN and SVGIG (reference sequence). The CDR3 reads CAWSLTGEGYTF. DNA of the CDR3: TGTGCCTGGAGTTTGACAGGGGAAGGCTACACCTTC.

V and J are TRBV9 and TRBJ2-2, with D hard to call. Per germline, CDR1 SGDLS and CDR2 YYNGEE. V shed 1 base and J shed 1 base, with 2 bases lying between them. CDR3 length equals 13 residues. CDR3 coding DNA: TGTGCCAGCAGCGTACAGAACACCGGGGAGCTGTTTTTT. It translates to CASSVQNTGELFF.

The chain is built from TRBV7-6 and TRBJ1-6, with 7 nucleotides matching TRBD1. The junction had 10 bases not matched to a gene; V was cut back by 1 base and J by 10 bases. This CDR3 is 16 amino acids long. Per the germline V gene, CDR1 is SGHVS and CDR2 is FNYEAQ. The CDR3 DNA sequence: TGTGCCAGCAGCTTAGTGCGGGGGGCACAGGGGTCACCCCTCCACTTT. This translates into CASSLVRGAQGSPLHF.

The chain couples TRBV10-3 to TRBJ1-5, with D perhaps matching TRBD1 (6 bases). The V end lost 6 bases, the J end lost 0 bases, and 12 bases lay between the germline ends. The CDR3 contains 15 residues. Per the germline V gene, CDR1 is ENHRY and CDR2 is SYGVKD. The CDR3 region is CAISATGSSNQPQHF. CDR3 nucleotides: TGTGCCATCAGCGCTACAGGGAGTAGCAATCAGCCCCAGCATTTT.

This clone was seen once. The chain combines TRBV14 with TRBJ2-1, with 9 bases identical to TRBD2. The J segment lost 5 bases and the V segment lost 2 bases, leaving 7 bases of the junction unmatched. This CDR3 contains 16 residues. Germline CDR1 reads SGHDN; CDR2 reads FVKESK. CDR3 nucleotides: TGTGCCAGCAGCCAACCGCCGGGACTAGCTCACAATGAGCAGTTCTTC. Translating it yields CASSQPPGLAHNEQFF.

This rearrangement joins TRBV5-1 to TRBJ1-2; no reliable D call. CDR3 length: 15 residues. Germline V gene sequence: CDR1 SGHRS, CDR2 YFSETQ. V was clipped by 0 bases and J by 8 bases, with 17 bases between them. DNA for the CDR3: TGCGCCAGCAGCTTGGACTTCGGCCAAGAGAGGGGCTACACCTTC. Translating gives CASSLDFGQERGYTF.

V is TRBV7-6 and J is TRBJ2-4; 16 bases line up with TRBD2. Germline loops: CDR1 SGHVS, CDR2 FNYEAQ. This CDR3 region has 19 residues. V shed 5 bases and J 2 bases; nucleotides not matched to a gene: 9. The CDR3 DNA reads TGTGCCAGCAGCGCCGGGACTAGCGGGGGGGTGAATCCCAAAAACATTCAGTACTTC. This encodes CASSAGTSGGVNPKNIQYF.

This CDR3 reads CASSPTGLRAEAFF. DNA of the CDR3: TGTGCCAGCAGCCCAACAGGCCTTAGGGCTGAAGCTTTCTTT. The rearrangement uses TRBV3-1 (or the pseudogene TRBV3-2) and TRBJ1-1; possible D gene TRBD1, 5 bases. V lost 4 bases, J lost 6 bases, and 15 bases lay in between. Germline CDR1 reads LGHDT; CDR2 reads YNNKEL (reference sequence). This CDR3 is 14 amino acids long.

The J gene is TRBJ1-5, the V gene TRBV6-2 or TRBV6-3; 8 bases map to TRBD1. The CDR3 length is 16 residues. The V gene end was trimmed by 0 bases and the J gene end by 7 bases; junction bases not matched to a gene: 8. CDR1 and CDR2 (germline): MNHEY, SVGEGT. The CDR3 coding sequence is TGTGCCAGCAGTTACTCGTTAGGGACAGGAGGACAGCCCCAGCATTTT. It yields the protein CASSYSLGTGGQPQHF.

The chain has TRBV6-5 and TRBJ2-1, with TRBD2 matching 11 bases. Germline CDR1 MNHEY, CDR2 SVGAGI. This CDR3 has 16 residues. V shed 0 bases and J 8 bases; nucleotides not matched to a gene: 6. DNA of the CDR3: TGTGCCAGCAGTTACTCGGCTAGCGGGGGGATGTATGAGCAGTTCTTC. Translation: CASSYSASGGMYEQFF.

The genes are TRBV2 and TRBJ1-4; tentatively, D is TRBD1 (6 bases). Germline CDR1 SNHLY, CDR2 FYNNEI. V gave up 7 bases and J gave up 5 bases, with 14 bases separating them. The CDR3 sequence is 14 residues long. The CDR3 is CASKQTGQNEKLFF. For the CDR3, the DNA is TGTGCCAGCAAACAGACAGGCCAGAATGAAAAACTGTTTTTT.

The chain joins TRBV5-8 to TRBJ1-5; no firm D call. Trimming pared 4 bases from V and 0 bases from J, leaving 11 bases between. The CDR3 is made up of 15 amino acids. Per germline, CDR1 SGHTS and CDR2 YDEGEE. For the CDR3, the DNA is TGTGCCAGCAGCCCCGGGTCGCATAGCAATCAGCCCCAGCATTTT. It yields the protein CASSPGSHSNQPQHF.

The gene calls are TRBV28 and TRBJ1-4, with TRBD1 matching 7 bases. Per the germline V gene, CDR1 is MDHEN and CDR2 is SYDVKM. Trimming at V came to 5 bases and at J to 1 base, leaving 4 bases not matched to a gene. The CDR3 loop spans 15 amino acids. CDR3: CASSGGDRTNEKLFF. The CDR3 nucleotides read TGTGCCAGCAGTGGTGGGGACAGAACTAATGAAAAACTGTTTTTT.

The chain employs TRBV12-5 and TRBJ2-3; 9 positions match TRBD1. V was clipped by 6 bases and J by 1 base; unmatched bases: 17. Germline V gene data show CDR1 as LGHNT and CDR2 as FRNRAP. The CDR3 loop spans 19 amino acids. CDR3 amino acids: CASGHPLPTGGGGTDTQYF. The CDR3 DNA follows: TGTGCTAGTGGCCACCCGCTACCGACAGGGGGAGGAGGCACAGATACGCAGTATTTT.

The DNA for the CDR3 is TGTGCCAGCAGTGATCTGGGGGCTAGGGGCTACACCTTC. It yields the protein CASSDLGARGYTF. The chain combines TRBV2 with TRBJ1-2, with a possible D match to TRBD1 (6 bases). The CDR3 covers 13 residues. V gave up 3 bases and J gave up 8 bases, with 13 bases separating them. Germline V gene lookup returns CDR1 SNHLY and CDR2 FYNNEI. Filled out from reference TRBV2 and TRBJ1-2, the complete variable domain reads EPEVTQTPSHQVTQMGQEVILRCVPISNHLYFYWYRQILGQKVEFLVSFYNNEISEKSEIFDDQFSVERPDGSNFTLKIRSTKLEDSAMYFCASSDLGARGYTFGSGTRLTVV.

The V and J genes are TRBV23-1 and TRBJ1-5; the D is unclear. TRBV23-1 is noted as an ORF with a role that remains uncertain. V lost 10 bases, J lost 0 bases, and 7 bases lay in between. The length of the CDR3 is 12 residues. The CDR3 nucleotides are TGCGCCACCAGATATAGCAATCAGCCCCAGCATTTT. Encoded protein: CATRYSNQPQHF.